This T cell receptor (beta chain) was sequenced for a study of CD8 T cells in cerebrospinal fluid in Alzheimer's disease. In the study overall: Clonal expansion of CSF T cells was measured with plate-based and droplet-based single-cell sequencing.

Overall study results and limits: Expanded clones of at least 3% were commoner in Alzheimer's patients than healthy subjects.

Frequency places this clonotype as medium-sized. Its antigen is unidentified. CSF cells were profiled by 10X single-cell V(D)J and 5' expression. With the 10x single-cell sequencing reads reprocessed, TCRdb shows one record per CDR3 protein and no DNA. The sample table sets out just under 800 distinct CDR3 sequences. Germline V gene sequence: CDR1 LGHNA, CDR2 YSLEER. The CDR3 spans 15 residues. This chain connects TRBV4-3 to TRBJ1-2. Sequencing used cerebrospinal fluid. This TCR was sampled from a human donor with Parkinson's disease. The CDR3 sequence: CASSQEAGNNYGYTF.